Below are 21 T cell receptor beta chains sequenced from a single sample in a study of T cell clonality in common variable immunodeficiency (dated by TCRdb to 2015 to 2017). The method behind the library was the immunoSEQ multiplex PCR assay. TCRdb re-hosts the immuneACCESS table, in-frame sequences only. Its copies lack some clones; in the studies checked, an unresolved V gene accounts for under half of them, and the cause for the rest is not known. The table for this sample lists about 64,000 clones, none of them counted only once. The ten biggest clones cover about 1.8% of the sample. Source material: peripheral blood mononuclear cells. Receptors were obtained from a person aged 18 to 70 in good health.

This clone was seen at least ten times. The sequenced fragment ends 3 residues before the CDR3 boundary, so the rest is inferred from the germline J gene. The gene calls are TRBV28 and TRBJ2-7; 7 nucleotides align to TRBD1. The CDR3 spans 13 residues. Germline V gene sequence: CDR1 MDHEN, CDR2 SYDVKM. Trimming cost V 6 bases and J 4 bases; bases outside gene matches: 6. CDR3 amino acids: CASSFGQEYEQYF. The CDR3 bases that were read are TGTGCCAGCAGCTTCGGACAGGAGTACGAG.

This clone was recorded at least ten times. CDR3: CSARSGEGYEQYF. CDR3 bases read: TGCAGTGCTAGAAGCGGGGAGGGGTACGAG. The V gene is TRBV20-1, the J gene TRBJ2-7; TRBD2 agrees at 7 bases. Coverage ceases 3 residues before the CDR3 finishes, and the germline J gene fills in the end. CDR3 length: 13 amino acids. CDR1 is DFQATT and CDR2 is SNEGSKA in the germline V gene (reference sequence). J gave up 4 bases and V 2 bases, and 5 bases lay outside the gene matches.

In its sample, this clone was seen many times. The read gets to within 3 residues of the CDR3 end, and the germline J gene fills in the rest. The chain links TRBV10-1 to TRBJ2-3; the D gene is possibly TRBD1 (5 bases). Germline assignment: CDR1 WNHNN and CDR2 SYGVQD (reference sequence). There are 15 residues in the CDR3. Trimming removed 2 bases at V and 3 bases at J, with 12 bases between. This CDR3 reads CASSEIGVITDTQYF. The part of the CDR3 DNA that was read is TGCGCCAGCAGTGAGATAGGGGTCATAACAGATACG.

On this clone: The CDR3 is cut off 3 residues early in the read; its end comes from the germline J gene. This chain links TRBV10-2 with TRBJ2-7; weak D call: TRBD1 (5 bases). The CDR3 totals 14 residues. V was trimmed by 10 bases and J by 0 bases, leaving 16 bases between them. CDR1 and CDR2 from the germline V gene are WSHSY and SAAADI. The CDR3 DNA, read in part, is TGCGCCACCACACCCCGCGGACACTCCTACGAG. Translating gives CATTPRGHSYE. The CDR3 in its entirety is CATTPRGHSYEQYF.

This clone was observed many times. The CDR3 extends 3 residues past the end of the read, so its final part is completed from the germline J gene. This chain uses TRBV5-6 with TRBJ2-7; tentative D call: TRBD1 (6 bases). The CDR3 sequence is 15 residues long. Trimming shortened V by 1 base and J by 3 bases, and 14 bases separated the two germline ends. The germline gives CDR1 SGHDT, CDR2 YYEEEE. Partial CDR3 DNA: TGTGCCAGCAGCTTGAGGGGCACAGGGTACTACGAG. It encodes CASSLRGTGYYE. The full CDR3 sequence reads CASSLRGTGYYEQYF.

This clone showed up just a few times. An end of the junction does not agree with germline; a read error may underlie this. The read terminates 3 residues before the CDR3 end, so the remaining end is supplied by the germline J gene. This chain joins TRBV2 and TRBJ2-2; 8 bases fit TRBD1. The CDR3 is 15 residues long. Germline-derived CDR1 and CDR2 are SNHLY and FYNNEI. CDR3 DNA (partial): TGTGCCAGCAGGGAAGACAGGGGTTTTAATTCACCG. Amino acid sequence: CASREDRGFNSP. From start to end, the CDR3 is CASREDRGFNSPLFF.

This clone came up many times. The DNA ends 3 residues before the CDR3 does, and the rest of the CDR3 is filled in from the germline J gene. The V gene is TRBV20-1, the J gene TRBJ1-6; D is ambiguous. The CDR3 extends over 14 amino acids. V lost 3 bases and J lost 0, with 6 bases in between. Germline V lookup: CDR1 DFQATT, CDR2 SNEGSKA (reference sequence). The CDR3 sequence: CSASEASYNSPLHF. The DNA read from the CDR3 is TGCAGTGCTAGCGAAGCCTCCTATAATTCACCC.

This clone was found many times. CDR3 region: CSTGRGVEKLFF. CDR3 DNA, as far as it was read: TGCAGTACCGGGAGGGGAGTTGAAAAA. The chain links TRBV20-1 to TRBJ1-4; D may be TRBD1 (5 bases). The read terminates 3 residues before the CDR3 end, so the remaining end is supplied by the germline J gene. Germline V gives CDR1 DFQATT, CDR2 SNEGSKA (reference sequence). Trimming took off 8 bases at V and 7 bases at J, with 14 bases between the two ends. CDR3 length: 12 residues.

This clone was detected many times. The read finishes 3 residues shy of the CDR3 end, and the germline J gene is used to complete it. The rearrangement links TRBV5-1 to TRBJ1-2; 7 bases are shared with TRBD1. The CDR3 sequence is 16 residues long. V lost 4 bases to trimming and J lost 4 bases; unmatched junction nucleotides: 13. Germline V gene lookup returns CDR1 SGHRS and CDR2 YFSETQ. The DNA read from the CDR3 is TGCGCCAGCAGCGCCGCCGGGACAGAGTTATCCTATGGC. Its translation is CASSAAGTELSYG. The CDR3 as a whole reads CASSAAGTELSYGYTF. Drawing the rest from reference TRBV5-1 and TRBJ1-2, the complete variable domain is KAGVTQTPRYLIKTRGQQVTLSCSPISGHRSVSWYQQTPGQGLQFLFEYFSETQRNKGNFPGRFSGRQFSNSRSEMNVSTLELGDSALYLCASSAAGTELSYGYTFGSGTRLTVV.

This clone occurred many times. The CDR3 end falls 3 residues outside the read, so it is completed with the germline J gene. V is TRBV5-1 and J is TRBJ2-7; a weak D match, TRBD2 (5 bases). Trimming pared 4 bases from V and 4 bases from J, leaving 15 bases between. The CDR3 is 14 residues long. CDR1 SGHRS and CDR2 YFSETQ come from the germline V gene. CDR3 bases read: TGCGCCAGCAGCGGACTCCAGACACCATACGAG. It yields the protein CASSGLQTPYE. Given in full, the CDR3 is CASSGLQTPYEQYF. Combining the CDR3 with reference TRBV5-1 and TRBJ2-7 gives the whole variable domain KAGVTQTPRYLIKTRGQQVTLSCSPISGHRSVSWYQQTPGQGLQFLFEYFSETQRNKGNFPGRFSGRQFSNSRSEMNVSTLELGDSALYLCASSGLQTPYEQYFGPGTRLTVT.

This clone was counted at least ten times. The read is 3 residues too short to cover the CDR3 end, so that end is filled in from the germline J gene. This chain links TRBV19 with TRBJ1-2; 10 bases fit TRBD1. CDR1 and CDR2 (germline): LNHDA, SQIVND (reference sequence). The length of the CDR3 is 16 residues. The ends lost 4 bases at V and 5 bases at J; junction bases unmatched: 10. CDR3 bases read: TGTGCCAGTAGTAAGCCCGGGACAGGGGTCGAGTATGGC. Translated, it gives CASSKPGTGVEYG. The CDR3 in full is CASSKPGTGVEYGYTF.

The table lists this clone with many counts. From the germline J gene comes the end of the CDR3, since the read stops 3 residues before it. This rearrangement joins TRBV20-1 to TRBJ2-3, with TRBD2 matching over 8 bases. CDR3 length: 14 amino acids. Trimming cost V 2 bases and J 0 bases; bases outside gene matches: 1. Germline loops: CDR1 DFQATT, CDR2 SNEGSKA (reference sequence). CDR3 DNA (partial): TGCAGTGCTAGACTAGCGGGTAGCACAGATACG. Translating it yields CSARLAGSTDT. The CDR3 reads in full as CSARLAGSTDTQYF.

This clone was detected only a few times. The observed sequence ends 3 residues before the CDR3 terminus, with the missing tail filled in from the germline J gene. The genes are TRBV7-9 and TRBJ1-1, with 9 positions matching TRBD1. Germline CDR1 SEHNR, CDR2 FQNEAQ (reference sequence). The CDR3 consists of 15 residues. After removal of 5 bases from V and 5 bases from J, the junction contained 9 bases not matched to a gene. The sequenced CDR3 bases are TGTGCCAGCAGCCCCGGGACAGGGAGAGGAACTGAA. Protein sequence: CASSPGTGRGTE. In full, the CDR3 reads CASSPGTGRGTEAFF.

This clone was seen at least ten times. The read terminates 3 residues ahead of where the CDR3 ends, so the germline J gene completes it. The chain employs TRBV4-2 and TRBJ2-7, with unresolved D. Germline V gives CDR1 LGHNA, CDR2 YNFKEQ. The CDR3 has 12 residues. The germline V and J ends were trimmed by 0 bases and 4 bases, with 4 bases remaining between them. The sequenced CDR3 bases are TGTGCCAGCAGCCAAGACCAGTACGAG. Its protein is CASSQDQYE. The entire CDR3 reads CASSQDQYEQYF.

As concerns this clone: The read is 3 residues too short to cover the CDR3 end, so that end is filled in from the germline J gene. The chain carries TRBV7-9 and TRBJ1-1, with 8 bases fitting TRBD1. V shed 5 bases, J shed 4 bases, and the junction held 9 bases outside the gene matches. Germline values: CDR1 SEHNR, CDR2 FQNEAQ (reference sequence). CDR3 length equals 15 residues. The CDR3 region is CASSDPNRGITEAFF. CDR3 DNA (partial): TGTGCCAGCAGCGATCCGAACAGGGGGATCACTGAA.

This clone was observed at least ten times. The observed sequence ends 3 residues before the CDR3 terminus, with the missing tail filled in from the germline J gene. This chain joins TRBV19 and TRBJ2-2; 12 bases are shared with TRBD1. V shed 8 bases, J shed 7 bases, and the junction held 8 bases outside the gene matches. The germline V gene encodes CDR1 LNHDA and CDR2 SQIVND (reference sequence). The CDR3 has 15 amino acids. The DNA read from the CDR3 is TGTGCCAGTCATGGGGGACAGGGGGCGAGCGGGGAG. This encodes CASHGGQGASGE. The complete CDR3 sequence is CASHGGQGASGELFF.

This clone was detected ten times or more. The DNA ends 3 residues before the CDR3 does, and the rest of the CDR3 is filled in from the germline J gene. The chain links TRBV7-6 to TRBJ2-3; TRBD2 aligns across 7 bases. Per the germline V gene, CDR1 is SGHVS and CDR2 is FNYEAQ. The CDR3 totals 15 residues. V dropped 5 bases and J dropped 3; count of bases not matched to a gene: 8. Partial CDR3 DNA: TGTGCCAGCAGCCCTCTAGCGCGGGGGACAGATACG. Residues: CASSPLARGTDT. The entire CDR3 sequence reads CASSPLARGTDTQYF.

This clone has ten or more counts. Sequencing ends 3 residues short of the CDR3 end; the germline J gene provides the rest. J is TRBJ2-7 and V is TRBV20-1, with TRBD2 as a possible D gene (6 bases). Germline V gene data show CDR1 as DFQATT and CDR2 as SNEGSKA (reference sequence). The CDR3 consists of 18 residues. V lost 3 bases to trimming and J lost 2 bases, with 26 bases between them. CDR3: CSARSPVQYRDSPYEQYF. CDR3 DNA (partial): TGCAGTGCTAGGTCTCCAGTCCAGTACCGGGACTCCCCCTACGAG.

In this sample, this clone turned up many times. The read gets to within 3 residues of the CDR3 end, and the germline J gene fills in the rest. The J gene is TRBJ1-2, the V gene TRBV18, with 9 bases matching TRBD1. Germline loops: CDR1 KGHSH, CDR2 LQKENI. V lost 6 bases and J lost 2; bases outside the gene matches: 19. The CDR3 has 19 residues. CDR3 DNA (partial): TGTGCCAGCTCCCCTACGCCGGGACAGGGAGGTTGGGGGAACTATGGC. Protein product: CASSPTPGQGGWGNYG. The whole CDR3 region reads CASSPTPGQGGWGNYGYTF.

This clone was observed at least ten times. From the germline J gene comes the end of the CDR3, since the read stops 3 residues before it. This rearrangement joins TRBV30 to TRBJ1-2; 11 nucleotides line up with TRBD1. Germline CDR1 reads GTSNPN; CDR2 reads SVGIG (reference sequence). The CDR3 has 13 amino acids. Trimming at V came to 5 bases and at J to 1 base, leaving 0 bases not matched to a gene. CDR3 DNA, as far as it was read: TGTGCCTGGGGGACAGGGGGTAACTATGGC. As protein: CAWGTGGNYG. The full CDR3 reads CAWGTGGNYGYTF.

This clone was seen many times. The read ends 3 residues early relative to the CDR3; the germline J gene fills the gap. The J gene is TRBJ2-5, the V gene TRBV29-1; no clear D gene. The CDR3 length is 12 residues. The V and J ends lost 8 bases and 2 bases respectively, with 12 bases between them. Germline CDR1 SQVTM, CDR2 ANQGSEA. CDR3 in amino acids: CSSRFGQETQYF. The CDR3 DNA, read in part, is TGCAGCTCTAGGTTTGGGCAAGAGACC.